This TCR beta chain was observed in a study of Ad26.COV2.S vaccination and SARS-CoV-2 variants listed by TCRdb under 2021. As for the study more broadly: Vaccine-arm donors were drawn from COV1001, a multicentre, randomized, double-blind, placebo-controlled phase I-IIa trial of Ad26.COV2.S in healthy adults. TCRbeta repertoire sequencing was used to assess the specificity and breadth of SARS-CoV-2-reactive T cell receptors after Ad26.COV2.S vaccination. Trial participants were randomized into five groups of five: low-dose or high-dose Ad26.COV2.S given once or twice, or placebo on both occasions. A total of 32 samples were included in the TCR-sequenced set, comprising approximately 20 Ad26.COV2.S vaccine recipients, 5 placebo recipients and 8 SARS-CoV-2 convalescent individuals. Ad26.COV2.S was administered intramuscularly at a dose of 5x10^10 or 1x10^11 viral particles, either as one shot or as two shots given 56 days apart. Blinding of investigators to trial group allocation was maintained during experiments and outcome assessment.

The CDR3 covers 16 residues, taking in both the cysteine and the phenylalanine. Left in the record is the CDR3 DNA by itself, 48 bases read in frame from the first base. Reading the germline V gene gives CDR1 KGHSH and CDR2 LQKENI. Trimming removed 5 bases from V and 0 bases from J; the gene matches leave 3 bases unexplained. The immunoSEQ Assay was used to sequence TCRbeta CDR3 regions. After extraction, genomic DNA underwent amplification by bias-controlled multiplex PCR, followed by high-throughput sequencing. As for the original processing: To quantify the absolute abundance of every unique TCRbeta CDR3 region, sequences were collapsed and filtered. T cell fraction was estimated by normalization of TCRbeta template counts to usable DNA, with usable DNA being measured through amplification of reference genes present in all nucleated cells. Repertoire TCRs were annotated as SARS-CoV-2-specific by exact matching of V gene, CDR3 amino acid sequence and J gene to a known reactive TCR set. The reference SARS-CoV-2 TCR set was obtained from MIRA and was filtered for enrichment in COVID-19-positive ImmuneCODE repertoires, whereby public or cross-reactive TCRs were removed. Using the MIRA antigens, annotated TCRs were further analysed by specific ORF or by position within an ORF. Breadth was defined as annotated unique rearrangements over total unique productive rearrangements; depth was the summed frequency of those rearrangements. Two-sided Wilcoxon rank-sum tests were used to compare TCR breadth between groups. TCRdb retrieved this table from immuneACCESS and kept in-frame rearrangements only. Not all clones are present; in checked studies, unresolved V genes account for under half, and no reason is known for the remainder. Clone size and the V and J calls come from that table; the DNA yielded D and trimming. For this sample there are about 330,000 clones; around 90% appear just once. The ten largest clonotypes hold approximately 5% of the sample.

Study-wide conclusions, independent of this receptor: Ad26.COV2.S recipients had higher spike-specific TCR breadth than placebo recipients (P = 0.0014). Comparing responses between vaccine doses or regimens was not something the study was powered to do. Vaccine and placebo recipients had comparable non-spike TCR breadth, which fits with the vaccine containing only spike. Substantial breadth of spike-specific CD8+ and CD4+ T cell responses was reported after vaccination. It was noted by the authors that total T cell responses may have been underestimated by the TCR breadth and depth analyses.

In light of the paper, this sample's treatment or condition label describes: about 20 received Ad26.COV2.S at low or high dose, single or two shots; roughly 5 received placebo; per-sample allocation not given. Repertoires of vaccine and placebo recipients were sequenced from samples collected on day 63 after the first injection. Cohort 1b enrolled some 25 adults aged 18-55 years at a single site in Boston, USA, between 29 July and 7 August 2020. Ad26.COV2.S was a replication-incompetent adenovirus type 26 vector expressing a prefusion-stabilized SARS-CoV-2 spike protein from the original Wuhan strain. On this clone: Its antigen remains unidentified. Within one base of it there is no much larger clone, and no base qualities were kept.

The source is a person aged 18-65 years who received the Ad26.COV2.S COVID-19 vaccine or a placebo. The rearranged chain carries TRBV18 and TRBJ1-4; 10 nucleotides in the junction match TRBD1. This material consisted of peripheral blood, taken in a trial of Ad26.COV2.S vaccine versus placebo. The nucleotide sequence is given as TGTGCCAGCTCATGGGGGACAGGGGCAACTAATGAAAAACTGTTTTTT. Its coded protein is CASSWGTGATNEKLFF.